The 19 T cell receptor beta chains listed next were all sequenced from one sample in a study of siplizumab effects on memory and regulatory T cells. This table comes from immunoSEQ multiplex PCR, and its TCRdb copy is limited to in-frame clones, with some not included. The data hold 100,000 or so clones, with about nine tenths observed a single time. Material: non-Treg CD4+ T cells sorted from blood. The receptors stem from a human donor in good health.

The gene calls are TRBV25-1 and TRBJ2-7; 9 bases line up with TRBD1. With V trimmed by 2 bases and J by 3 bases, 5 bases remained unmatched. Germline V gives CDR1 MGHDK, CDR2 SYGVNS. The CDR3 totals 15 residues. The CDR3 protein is CASSEPGQGIYEQYF. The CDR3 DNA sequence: TGTGCCAGCAGTGAACCGGGACAGGGTATCTACGAGCAGTACTTC.

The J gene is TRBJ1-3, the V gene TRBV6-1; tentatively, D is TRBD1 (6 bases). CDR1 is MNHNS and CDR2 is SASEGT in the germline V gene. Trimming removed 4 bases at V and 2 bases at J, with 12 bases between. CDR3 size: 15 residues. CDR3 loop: CASSASRQAGNTIYF. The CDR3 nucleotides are TGTGCCAGCAGTGCCAGCCGACAGGCTGGAAACACCATATATTTT.

CDR3 amino acids: CSVARGTSDEQYF. The DNA for the CDR3 is TGCAGCGTCGCCCGGGGTACTAGCGACGAGCAGTACTTC. The chain has TRBV29-1 and TRBJ2-7; TRBD2 matches at 7 bases. The CDR3 covers 13 residues. Per the germline V gene, CDR1 is SQVTM and CDR2 is ANQGSEA. After removal of 6 bases from V and 5 bases from J, the junction contained 10 bases not matched to a gene.

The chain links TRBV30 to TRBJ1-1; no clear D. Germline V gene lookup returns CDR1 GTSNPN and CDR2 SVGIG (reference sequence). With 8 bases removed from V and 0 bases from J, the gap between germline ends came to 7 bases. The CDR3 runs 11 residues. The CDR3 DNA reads TGTGCCGGCGAGGTGAACACTGAAGCTTTCTTT. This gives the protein CAGEVNTEAFF.

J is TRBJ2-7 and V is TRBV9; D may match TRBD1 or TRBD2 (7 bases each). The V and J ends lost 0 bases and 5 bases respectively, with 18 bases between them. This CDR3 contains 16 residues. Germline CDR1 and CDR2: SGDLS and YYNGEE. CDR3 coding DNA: TGTGCCAGCAGCGTAGATTTATTGGGAGGGGGCCACGAGCAGTACTTC. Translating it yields CASSVDLLGGGHEQYF.

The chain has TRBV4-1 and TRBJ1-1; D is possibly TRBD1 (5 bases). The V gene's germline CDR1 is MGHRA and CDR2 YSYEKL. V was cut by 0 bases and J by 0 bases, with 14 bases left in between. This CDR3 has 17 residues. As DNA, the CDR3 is TGCGCCAGCAGCCAAGATCCTAGACAGACTTTGAACACTGAAGCTTTCTTT. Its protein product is CASSQDPRQTLNTEAFF.

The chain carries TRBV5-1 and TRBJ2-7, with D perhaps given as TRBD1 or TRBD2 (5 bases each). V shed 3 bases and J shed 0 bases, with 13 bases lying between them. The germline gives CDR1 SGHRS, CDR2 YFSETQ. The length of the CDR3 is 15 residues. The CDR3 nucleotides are TGCGCCAGCAGCTGGACTCGGGGACCCTCCTACGAGCAGTACTTC. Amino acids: CASSWTRGPSYEQYF.

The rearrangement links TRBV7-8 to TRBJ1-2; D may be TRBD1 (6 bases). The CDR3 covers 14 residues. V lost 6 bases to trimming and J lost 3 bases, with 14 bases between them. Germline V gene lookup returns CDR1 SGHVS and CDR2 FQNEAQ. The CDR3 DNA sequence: TGTGCCAGCAGTCGCTCGGACAGTGACTATGGCTACACCTTC. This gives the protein CASSRSDSDYGYTF.

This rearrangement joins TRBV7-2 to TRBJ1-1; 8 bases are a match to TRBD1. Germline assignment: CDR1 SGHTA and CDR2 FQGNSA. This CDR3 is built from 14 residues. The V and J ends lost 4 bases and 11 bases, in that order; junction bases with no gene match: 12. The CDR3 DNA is TGTGCCAGCAGCTACCGGACAGGGCCTTCTGGGGCTTTCTTT. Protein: CASSYRTGPSGAFF.

The chain's CDR3 is CAWGLRRDTQYF. The CDR3 DNA reads TGTGCCTGGGGCCTACGGAGAGATACGCAGTATTTT. The chain employs TRBV30 and TRBJ2-3; D remains ambiguous. The ends were cut back, 5 bases at V and 5 bases at J, with 11 bases in the middle. Looked up from germline, CDR1 is GTSNPN and CDR2 is SVGIG (reference sequence). This CDR3 is built from 12 residues.

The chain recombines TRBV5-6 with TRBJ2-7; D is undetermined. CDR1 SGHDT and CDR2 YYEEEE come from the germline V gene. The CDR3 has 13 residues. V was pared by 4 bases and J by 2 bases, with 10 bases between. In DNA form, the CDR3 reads TGTGCCAGCAGCCAAATAGAGACCTACGAGCAGTACTTC. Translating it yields CASSQIETYEQYF.

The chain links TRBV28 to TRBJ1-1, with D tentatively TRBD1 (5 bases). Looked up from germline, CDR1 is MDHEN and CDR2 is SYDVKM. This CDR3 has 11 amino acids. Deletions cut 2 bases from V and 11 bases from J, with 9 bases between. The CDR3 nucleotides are TGTGCCAGCAGTTTAGGGGGAAAGGCTTTCTTT. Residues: CASSLGGKAFF.

For the CDR3, the DNA is TGTGCCAGCAGTCCCATTGAGACAGCCAGCACAGATACGCAGTATTTT. Translating gives CASSPIETASTDTQYF. The chain couples TRBV28 to TRBJ2-3, with a possible D match to TRBD1 (5 bases). There are 16 residues in the CDR3. The V gene's germline CDR1 is MDHEN and CDR2 SYDVKM. V was pared by 5 bases and J by 0 bases, with 15 bases between.

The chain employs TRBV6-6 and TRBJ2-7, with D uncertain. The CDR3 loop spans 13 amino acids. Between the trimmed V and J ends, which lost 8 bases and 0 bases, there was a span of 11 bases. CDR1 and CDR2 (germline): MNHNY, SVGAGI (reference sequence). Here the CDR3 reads CASSRQSSYEQYF. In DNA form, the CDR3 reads TGTGCCAGCTCCCGGCAGAGCTCCTACGAGCAGTACTTC.

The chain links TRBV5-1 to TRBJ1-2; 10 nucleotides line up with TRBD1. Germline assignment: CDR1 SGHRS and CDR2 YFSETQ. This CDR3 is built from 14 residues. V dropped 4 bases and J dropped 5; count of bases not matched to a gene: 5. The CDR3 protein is CASSGTGAGYGYTF. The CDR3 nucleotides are TGCGCCAGCAGCGGGACAGGGGCGGGGTATGGCTACACCTTC.

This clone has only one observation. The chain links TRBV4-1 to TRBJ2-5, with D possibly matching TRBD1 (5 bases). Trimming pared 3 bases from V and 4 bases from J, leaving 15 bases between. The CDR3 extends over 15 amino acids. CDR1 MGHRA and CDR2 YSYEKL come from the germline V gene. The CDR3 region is CASSQGPGRRETQYF. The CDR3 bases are TGCGCCAGCAGCCAGGGGCCGGGCAGGAGAGAGACCCAGTACTTC.

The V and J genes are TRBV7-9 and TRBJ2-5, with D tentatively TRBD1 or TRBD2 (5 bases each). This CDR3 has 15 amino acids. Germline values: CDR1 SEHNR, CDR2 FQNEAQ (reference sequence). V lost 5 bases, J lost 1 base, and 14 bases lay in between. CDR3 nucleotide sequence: TGTGCCAGCAGCCGAGGGGCGTCGTCCCAAGAGACCCAGTACTTC. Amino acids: CASSRGASSQETQYF.

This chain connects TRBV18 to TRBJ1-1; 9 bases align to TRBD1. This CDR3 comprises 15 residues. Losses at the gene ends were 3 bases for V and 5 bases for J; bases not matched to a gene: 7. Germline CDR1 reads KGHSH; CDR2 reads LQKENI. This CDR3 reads CASSPGQGGTTEAFF. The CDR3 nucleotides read TGTGCCAGCTCACCGGGACAGGGCGGAACTACTGAAGCTTTCTTT. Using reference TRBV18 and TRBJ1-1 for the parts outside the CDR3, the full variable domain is NAGVMQNPRHLVRRRGQEARLRCSPMKGHSHVYWYRQLPEEGLKFMVYLQKENIIDESGMPKERFSAEFPKEGPSILRIQQVVRGDSAAYFCASSPGQGGTTEAFFGQGTRLTVV.

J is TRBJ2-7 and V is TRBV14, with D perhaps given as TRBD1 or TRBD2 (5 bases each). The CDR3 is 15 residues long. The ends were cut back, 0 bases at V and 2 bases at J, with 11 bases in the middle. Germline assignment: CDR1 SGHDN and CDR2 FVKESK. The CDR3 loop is CASSQDWGRPYEQYF. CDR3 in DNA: TGTGCCAGCAGCCAAGACTGGGGACGTCCCTACGAGCAGTACTTC.